The 23 T cell receptor beta chains presented below share a single source sample, sequenced in a study of blood T cell repertoires in COVID-19. Here immunoSEQ multiplex PCR was the method, and the copy in TCRdb shows in-frame clones only, minus some. The top ten clones hold around 28% of a sample with tens of thousands of clones, over 75% of them seen once. Source material: peripheral blood. These receptors all come from a middle-aged man with acute or convalescent COVID-19.

The rearrangement uses TRBV9 and TRBJ1-1; possible D gene TRBD1, 5 bases. Between the trimmed V and J ends, which lost 0 bases and 8 bases, there was a span of 11 bases. Germline V gene sequence: CDR1 SGDLS, CDR2 YYNGEE. This CDR3 contains 13 residues. CDR3 sequence (DNA): TGTGCCAGCAGCGTAGCTTACCAGGGAGAAGCTTTCTTT. Translation: CASSVAYQGEAFF.

This rearrangement joins TRBV5-6 to TRBJ2-7, with a possible D match to TRBD1 (5 bases). CDR1 SGHDT and CDR2 YYEEEE come from the germline V gene. The CDR3 length is 13 residues. The V end was cut by 0 bases, the J end by 2 bases, with 6 bases between. As DNA, the CDR3 is TGTGCCAGCAGCTTGGGCAGGGCCTACGAGCAGTACTTC. The encoded protein is CASSLGRAYEQYF.

J is TRBJ1-6 and V is TRBV6-5, with a tentative D call TRBD1 (5 bases). Trimming took 0 bases from V and 8 from J, leaving 11 bases between them. The CDR3 has 15 residues. The germline V gene encodes CDR1 MNHEY and CDR2 SVGAGI. The CDR3 is CASSYSGGRDSPLHF. The CDR3 region has the DNA TGTGCCAGCAGTTACTCGGGGGGAAGGGATTCACCCCTCCACTTT.

CDR3 loop: CASSFGQGLSYEQYF. The CDR3, as DNA: TGTGCCAGCAGTTTCGGACAGGGGTTATCCTACGAGCAGTACTTC. V usage is TRBV7-6 and J usage is TRBJ2-7; TRBD1 matches 9 bases. The ends lost 6 bases at V and 1 base at J; junction bases unmatched: 7. The CDR3 length is 15 residues. Germline CDR1 and CDR2: SGHVS and FNYEAQ.

The chain combines TRBV29-1 with TRBJ1-2; D gene unclear. Germline-derived CDR1 and CDR2 are SQVTM and ANQGSEA. The CDR3 has 10 residues. V shed 4 bases and J shed 4 bases, with 4 bases lying between them. This CDR3 reads CSVVSYGYTF. CDR3 bases: TGCAGCGTTGTCAGCTATGGCTACACCTTC.

The sample holds a few counts of this clone. The rearrangement uses TRBV9 and TRBJ2-3; 13 positions match TRBD2. Germline CDR1 and CDR2: SGDLS and YYNGEE. V trimming: 4 bases; J trimming: 2 bases; junction bases outside the gene matches: 16. This CDR3 region has 20 residues. Written as DNA, the CDR3 is TGTGCCAGCAGCCCTGGGGGACTAGCGGGGAGTTCCGACCTCACAGATACGCAGTATTTT. This encodes CASSPGGLAGSSDLTDTQYF.

CDR3 region: CASKGQGFYEQYF. The CDR3 nucleotides read TGTGCCAGCAAGGGACAGGGATTTTACGAGCAGTACTTC. V usage is TRBV7-2 and J usage is TRBJ2-7; 9 positions agree with TRBD1. The CDR3 loop spans 13 amino acids. From germline, CDR1 is SGHTA and CDR2 FQGNSA. V was pared by 7 bases and J by 4 bases, with 5 bases of the junction left unmatched.

V is TRBV12-3 or TRBV12-4 and J is TRBJ1-2; no definite D call. The CDR3 covers 13 residues. Deletions cut 2 bases from V and 4 bases from J, with 8 bases between. The CDR3 region has the DNA TGTGCCAGCAGTTTAATGGGCTCCTATGGCTACACCTTC. Protein product: CASSLMGSYGYTF.

The chain recombines TRBV11-2 with TRBJ1-2; D is unclear. The germline CDR1 and CDR2 sequences are SGHAT and FQNNGV. CDR3 length: 14 residues. V dropped 2 bases and J dropped 2 bases, with 9 bases sitting between them. The CDR3 nucleotides read TGTGCCAGCAGCTTATTGGGCGACAACTATGGCTACACCTTC. Translating gives CASSLLGDNYGYTF.

The gene calls are TRBV9 and TRBJ2-7; the D gene is possibly TRBD1 (5 bases). V was cut by 1 base and J by 5 bases, with 16 bases left in between. The germline V gene encodes CDR1 SGDLS and CDR2 YYNGEE. This CDR3 contains 15 residues. The CDR3 loop is CASSVLAQGLDEQYF. The CDR3 DNA follows: TGTGCCAGCAGCGTACTGGCCCAGGGTCTCGACGAGCAGTACTTC.

This rearrangement joins TRBV7-2 to TRBJ2-7; TRBD2 matches at 12 bases. The CDR3 totals 15 residues. V was pared by 2 bases and J by 2 bases, with 1 base of the junction left unmatched. Germline V gene data show CDR1 as SGHTA and CDR2 as FQGNSA. The CDR3 sequence: CASSLWTSGAYEQYF. For the CDR3, the DNA is TGTGCCAGCAGCTTATGGACTAGCGGGGCCTACGAGCAGTACTTC.

The chain couples TRBV29-1 to TRBJ1-3, with 7 bases lining up with TRBD1. Germline V gene data show CDR1 as SQVTM and CDR2 as ANQGSEA. The CDR3 has 15 residues. V lost 4 bases and J lost 1; bases outside the gene matches: 7. The DNA for the CDR3 is TGCAGCGTTGCAAGGAGGGGGCTGTCTGGAAACACCATATATTTT. As protein: CSVARRGLSGNTIYF.

This chain joins TRBV6-6 and TRBJ2-2; D is perhaps TRBD1 (6 bases). With 6 bases removed from V and 9 bases from J, the gap between germline ends came to 11 bases. This CDR3 comprises 12 residues. The germline CDR1 and CDR2 sequences are MNHNY and SVGAGI (reference sequence). DNA of the CDR3: TGTGCCAGCAGCCAGGGGCACCGGGAGCTGTTTTTT. This translates into CASSQGHRELFF.

V usage is TRBV19 and J usage is TRBJ2-3, with 7 bases fitting TRBD2. The V and J ends lost 5 bases and 2 bases, in that order; junction bases with no gene match: 7. The CDR3 has 15 residues. Per germline, CDR1 LNHDA and CDR2 SQIVND (reference sequence). CDR3 region: CASSFASGVTDTQYF. CDR3 in DNA: TGTGCCAGTAGTTTTGCTAGCGGAGTCACAGATACGCAGTATTTT.

J is TRBJ1-2 and V is TRBV14, with a weak D call TRBD1 (5 bases). This CDR3 spans 13 amino acids. V shed 3 bases and J shed 4 bases, with 9 bases lying between them. Germline V gives CDR1 SGHDN, CDR2 FVKESK. CDR3 in DNA: TGTGCCAGCAGCCAGACAAGGGGCTATGGCTACACCTTC. Protein sequence: CASSQTRGYGYTF. The full variable domain, completed using reference TRBV14 and TRBJ1-2, is EAGVTQFPSHSVIEKGQTVTLRCDPISGHDNLYWYRRVMGKEIKFLLHFVKESKQDESGMPNNRFLAERTGGTYSTLKVQPAELEDSGVYFCASSQTRGYGYTFGSGTRLTVV.

The chain recombines TRBV18 with TRBJ2-7; D uncertain. The germline CDR1 and CDR2 sequences are KGHSH and LQKENI. V was trimmed by 1 base and J by 6 bases, leaving 10 bases between them. The CDR3 sequence is 13 residues long. DNA of the CDR3: TGTGCCAGCTCACCACGTCCAGAAACCGAGCAGTACTTC. Amino acid sequence: CASSPRPETEQYF.

J is TRBJ2-2 and V is TRBV19; TRBD1 aligns across 10 bases. The CDR3 loop spans 14 amino acids. V dropped 11 bases and J dropped 5; count of bases not matched to a gene: 8. Germline loops: CDR1 LNHDA, CDR2 SQIVND (reference sequence). The CDR3 DNA follows: TGTGCCTGCCGGACAGGGGGTATTACCGGGGAGCTGTTTTTT. As protein: CACRTGGITGELFF.

This chain joins TRBV24-1 and TRBJ1-2; TRBD1 matches at 7 bases. Germline CDR1 reads KGHDR; CDR2 reads SFDVKD. This CDR3 has 13 residues. V lost 0 bases to trimming and J lost 8 bases; unmatched junction nucleotides: 2. CDR3 residues: CATSDLQGGGYTF. The CDR3 nucleotides are TGTGCCACCAGTGATTTGCAGGGGGGAGGCTACACCTTC.

V and J are TRBV5-1 and TRBJ2-7, with D unresolved. This CDR3 has 19 amino acids. Trimming took off 1 base at V and 0 bases at J, with 23 bases between the two ends. Germline V gene data show CDR1 as SGHRS and CDR2 as YFSETQ. The CDR3 DNA follows: TGCGCCAGCAGCTTGCTCTCTTCACGGTTGGAGCGCACCTCCTACGAGCAGTACTTC. Residues: CASSLLSSRLERTSYEQYF.

The rearrangement joins TRBV7-2 to TRBJ2-7; TRBD2 might be the D (6 bases). Germline V gene lookup returns CDR1 SGHTA and CDR2 FQGNSA. The V end lost 5 bases, the J end lost 7 bases, and 15 bases lay between the germline ends. The CDR3 is made up of 13 amino acids. CDR3 in DNA: TGTGCCAGCAGCCGGGACTGGGAACGGGAGCAGTACTTC. It specifies CASSRDWEREQYF.

The gene calls are TRBV6-6 and TRBJ2-7; perhaps TRBD1 as D (6 bases). The germline CDR1 and CDR2 sequences are MNHNY and SVGAGI (reference sequence). The CDR3 contains 13 residues. Trimming removed 6 bases from V and 0 bases from J, with 9 bases in between. The CDR3 loop is CASREQGSYEQYF. The DNA for the CDR3 is TGTGCCAGCAGAGAACAGGGCTCCTACGAGCAGTACTTC.

This clone came up a few times. The genes are TRBV9 and TRBJ1-6, with D possibly being TRBD1 (6 bases). The V end was cut by 3 bases, the J end by 7 bases, with 11 bases between. CDR3 length equals 14 residues. Germline V gene sequence: CDR1 SGDLS, CDR2 YYNGEE. DNA of the CDR3: TGTGCCAGCAGCGGGGACGGACAGAATTCACCCCTCCACTTT. Its translation: CASSGDGQNSPLHF.

This chain uses TRBV27 with TRBJ2-3; D gene ambiguous. Deletions cut 0 bases from V and 2 bases from J, with 6 bases between. CDR3 size: 14 residues. Germline V gene lookup returns CDR1 MNHEY and CDR2 SMNVEV (reference sequence). DNA for the CDR3: TGTGCCAGCAGTTTATCACACATCACAGATACGCAGTATTTT. Its protein product is CASSLSHITDTQYF.